Each of the 20 T cell receptor beta chains below was sequenced from the same sample in a study of shared clonotypes between healthy human individuals. Only in-frame clones appear in the TCRdb table, and some are missing; sequencing was by immunoSEQ multiplex PCR. The repertoire includes about 2.4 million clones, 80% to 95% of them detected once, and 0.35% to 0.45% sits in the top ten. The sequencing sample was made of naive CD4+ T cells from PBMCs. Indicated subset: CD45RA+ positively selected. Receptor source: a man younger than 35 in good health. Some clones in this sample may be carry-over from other donors' samples.

The genes are TRBV4-2 and TRBJ1-6; no definite D call. V dropped 1 base and J dropped 11 bases, with 9 bases sitting between them. Per the germline V gene, CDR1 is LGHNA and CDR2 is YNFKEQ. The CDR3 totals 13 residues. The CDR3 sequence is CASSQVRNPPLHF. As DNA, the CDR3 is TGTGCCAGCAGCCAAGTTCGGAATCCACCCCTCCACTTT.

The rearrangement joins TRBV6-1 to TRBJ2-1; 7 bases fit TRBD2. The V gene end was trimmed by 4 bases and the J gene end by 7 bases; junction bases not matched to a gene: 16. Per germline, CDR1 MNHNS and CDR2 SASEGT. There are 17 residues in the CDR3. The CDR3 DNA reads as TGTGCCAGCAGTGCTTTAGAGGGAAGCGGGATGCGAAATGAGCAGTTCTTC. This gives the protein CASSALEGSGMRNEQFF.

The chain has TRBV11-3 and TRBJ2-7, with 11 bases aligning to TRBD2. The CDR3 has 13 residues. Unmatched junction bases numbered 1, after V lost 3 bases and J lost 6 bases. Germline V gene data show CDR1 as SGHNT and CDR2 as YENEEA. CDR3 residues: CASSLTSGIEQYF. In DNA, the CDR3 is TGTGCCAGCAGCTTGACTAGCGGGATCGAGCAGTACTTC.

The chain links TRBV9 to TRBJ1-1; D might be TRBD1 (6 bases). The CDR3 covers 16 residues. Germline CDR1 is SGDLS and CDR2 is YYNGEE. V lost 4 bases to trimming and J lost 3 bases, with 19 bases between them. The chain's CDR3 is CASSPRANRADTEAFF. The CDR3 DNA follows: TGTGCCAGCAGCCCCAGGGCCAACAGGGCGGACACTGAAGCTTTCTTT.

The V and J genes are TRBV27 and TRBJ1-2; D is unclear. The CDR3 has 13 residues. The germline gives CDR1 MNHEY, CDR2 SMNVEV (reference sequence). Trimming pared 2 bases from V and 6 bases from J, leaving 10 bases between. The CDR3 here is CASSLNGNNGYTF. In DNA form, the CDR3 reads TGTGCCAGCAGTTTAAACGGAAACAATGGCTACACCTTC.

This chain joins TRBV30 and TRBJ2-7, with D tentatively TRBD2 (5 bases). Trimming cost V 2 bases and J 0 bases, with 11 bases left between them. CDR3 length: 14 amino acids. CDR1 GTSNPN and CDR2 SVGIG come from the germline V gene (reference sequence). The CDR3 spells CAWSSSSISYEQYF. CDR3 in DNA: TGTGCCTGGAGTTCTAGCTCTATCTCCTACGAGCAGTACTTC. The whole variable domain, filled in from reference TRBV30 and TRBJ2-7, reads SQTIHQWPATLVQPVGSPLSLECTVEGTSNPNLYWYRQAAGRGLQLLFYSVGIGQISSEVPQNLSASRPQDRQFILSSKKLLLSDSGFYLCAWSSSSISYEQYFGPGTRLTVT.

This sequence joins TRBV19 and TRBJ2-1; 9 nucleotides agree with TRBD2. Germline CDR1 is LNHDA and CDR2 is SQIVND (reference sequence). The CDR3 sequence is 15 residues long. The junction had 8 bases not matched to a gene; V was cut back by 3 bases and J by 8 bases. As DNA, the CDR3 is TGTGCCAGTAGTATCGGAGGCGGGAGGGCGGATGAGCAGTTCTTC. Its protein is CASSIGGGRADEQFF.

This chain joins TRBV5-1 and TRBJ2-2, with 9 bases identical to TRBD2. CDR1 and CDR2 (germline): SGHRS, YFSETQ. This CDR3 spans 16 amino acids. The trim removed 4 bases at V and 2 bases at J, leaving 6 bases unmatched. The CDR3 bases are TGCGCCAGCAGCATGGGACTAGCCCCCAACACCGGGGAGCTGTTTTTT. Its protein is CASSMGLAPNTGELFF.

In its sample, this clone was seen once. The same CDR3 is also encoded by other DNA sequences in this sample. CDR3 bases: TGCAGCGTTGTCCCCCCCCAAGAGACCCAGTACTTC. Amino acid sequence: CSVVPPQETQYF. The V call is TRBV29-1, the J call TRBJ2-5, with D hard to call. The CDR3 extends over 12 amino acids. CDR1 is SQVTM and CDR2 is ANQGSEA in the germline V gene. The germline V and J ends were trimmed by 4 bases and 1 base, with 7 bases remaining between them.

This clone was recorded only once. The CDR3 loop reads CASSPQTGGFYGYTF. In DNA, the CDR3 is TGTGCCAGCAGCCCACAGACAGGGGGCTTCTATGGCTACACCTTC. This chain links TRBV28 with TRBJ1-2; TRBD1 aligns across 10 bases. The CDR3 is 15 residues long. From germline, CDR1 is MDHEN and CDR2 SYDVKM. Trimming removed 6 bases from V and 4 bases from J; junction bases left unmatched: 8.

The chain joins TRBV19 to TRBJ2-7; 7 positions agree with TRBD2. Unmatched junction bases numbered 8, after V lost 3 bases and J lost 3 bases. The germline gives CDR1 LNHDA, CDR2 SQIVND (reference sequence). The CDR3 loop spans 15 amino acids. The CDR3 loop is CASSIPARGVYEQYF. As DNA, the CDR3 is TGTGCCAGTAGTATCCCGGCTCGGGGGGTCTACGAGCAGTACTTC.

The rearrangement joins TRBV29-1 to TRBJ2-1; maybe TRBD2 (6 bases). V gave up 4 bases and J gave up 9 bases, with 13 bases separating them. CDR1 and CDR2 (germline): SQVTM, ANQGSEA. This CDR3 is built from 12 residues. The CDR3 sequence is CSVVITSFEQFF. The CDR3 DNA reads as TGCAGCGTTGTGATTACTAGCTTTGAGCAGTTCTTC.

CDR3 sequence (DNA): TGTGCCAGCAGCCCACAACTAGCGGGATTGAGCGCAGATACGCAGTATTTT. Its protein is CASSPQLAGLSADTQYF. The gene calls are TRBV7-2 and TRBJ2-3, with 10 bases matching TRBD2. The germline V gene encodes CDR1 SGHTA and CDR2 FQGNSA. The V segment lost 5 bases and the J segment 4 bases; nucleotides outside the gene matches: 12. CDR3 length: 17 amino acids.

The CDR3 region is CASSLSPSYEQYF. CDR3 DNA sequence: TGCGCCAGCAGCTTGTCTCCCTCCTACGAGCAGTACTTC. The chain employs TRBV5-1 and TRBJ2-7; no firm D call. CDR1 and CDR2 from the germline V gene are SGHRS and YFSETQ. With 1 base removed from V and 0 bases from J, the gap between germline ends came to 5 bases. The CDR3 has 13 amino acids.

This chain joins TRBV5-5 and TRBJ2-7, with TRBD1 matching over 8 bases. Trimming took 1 base from V and 3 from J; bases not matched to a gene: 9. The CDR3 loop spans 16 amino acids. CDR1 SGHKS and CDR2 YYEKEE come from the germline V gene (reference sequence). The CDR3 spells CASSLSPGQGLYEQYF. CDR3 nucleotides: TGTGCCAGCAGCTTGTCGCCCGGACAGGGCCTCTACGAGCAGTACTTC.

The V and J genes are TRBV28 and TRBJ1-2, with a possible D match to TRBD1 (6 bases). The CDR3 spans 12 residues. V was trimmed by 1 base and J by 10 bases, leaving 10 bases between them. CDR1 is MDHEN and CDR2 is SYDVKM in the germline V gene. The CDR3 sequence: CASSLYGGHYTF. The CDR3 DNA follows: TGTGCCAGCAGTTTATACGGGGGCCACTACACCTTC.

The V call is TRBV21-1, the J call TRBJ2-7; TRBD1, as called in the table, went unchecked against the DNA. TRBV21-1 is a documented pseudogene. The CDR3 contains 14 residues. This chain's CDR3 is CASSRGLTNYEQYF. The CDR3 coding sequence is TGTGCCAGCAGCAGGGGGCTAACAAACTACGAGCAGTACTTC.

The gene calls are TRBV5-1 and TRBJ2-2; perhaps D is TRBD1 or TRBD2 (5 bases each). CDR1 and CDR2 from the germline V gene are SGHRS and YFSETQ. This CDR3 region has 15 residues. V was shortened by 3 bases and J by 7 bases, with 16 bases between the two germline ends. The DNA of the CDR3 is TGCGCCAGCAGCTCACCCGGGACGATGAGCGGGGAGCTGTTTTTT. As protein: CASSSPGTMSGELFF.

The chain has TRBV4-1 and TRBJ2-1; D may be TRBD1 (5 bases). This CDR3 has 15 amino acids. Looked up from germline, CDR1 is MGHRA and CDR2 is YSYEKL. Trimming cost V 2 bases and J 6 bases, with 14 bases left between them. This chain's CDR3 is CASSQPRQLGNEQFF. The CDR3 DNA reads as TGCGCCAGCAGCCAACCGCGACAGTTGGGCAATGAGCAGTTCTTC.

In the case of this clone: A single base separates this from a much larger clone, so it may be a read error. This CDR3 is also generated by other DNA sequences in the sample. This chain connects TRBV11-2 to TRBJ2-5, with D hard to call. V was trimmed by 3 bases and J by 4 bases, leaving 3 bases between them. Germline V gene data show CDR1 as SGHAT and CDR2 as FQNNGV. The CDR3 is 11 amino acids. The CDR3 DNA is TGTGCCAGCAGCTTGGGAGAGACCCAGTACTTC. Its translation: CASSLGETQYF.